Below are 18 T cell receptor beta chains sequenced from a single sample in a study of T-cell reconstitution after alpha-beta-depleted transplantation in children. TCRbeta library preparation incorporated unique molecular identifiers. TCRdb itself ran the PCR reads through MiXCR, one entry per CDR3 protein. The sample carries about 580,000 distinct CDR3 sequences, roughly 27% recorded once. Sequences were derived from PBMCs, sampled before TCRalphabeta/CD19-depleted stem cell transplant. These receptors all stem from a boy under two years old with Wiskott-Aldrich syndrome, due to receive a stem cell transplant.

This clonotype was seen just once. The chain links TRBV5-1 to TRBJ2-1, with TRBD2 matching over 12 bases. J gave up 8 bases and V 2 bases, and 8 bases lay outside the gene matches. Per germline, CDR1 SGHRS and CDR2 YFSETQ. This CDR3 region has 16 residues. The CDR3 loop is CASSLSRLAGEYEQFF. The CDR3 DNA follows: TGCGCCAGCAGCTTAAGTCGACTAGCGGGGGAGTATGAGCAGTTCTTC.

The chain couples TRBV5-1 to TRBJ1-1, with D unclear. Per the germline V gene, CDR1 is SGHRS and CDR2 is YFSETQ. The CDR3 length is 16 residues. Trimming took 0 bases from V and 3 from J, leaving 15 bases between them. CDR3 DNA: TGCGCCAGCAGCTTGGTGTATCGGGCAGGCGACACTGAAGCTTTCTTT. Residues: CASSLVYRAGDTEAFF.

This clonotype was detected many times. This chain links TRBV21-1 with TRBJ1-2; the DNA was not compared with TRBD1, the D call given in the table. TRBV21-1 constitutes a pseudogene. CDR3 length equals 15 residues. For the CDR3, the DNA is TGTGCCAGCAGCAAGGGGACAGGGTATCGCTATGGCTACACCTTC. It specifies CASSKGTGYRYGYTF.

The sample holds a few counts of this clonotype. The chain carries TRBV5-1 and TRBJ2-1; 9 nucleotides match TRBD1. Looked up from germline, CDR1 is SGHRS and CDR2 is YFSETQ. The junction had 6 bases not matched to a gene; V was cut back by 2 bases and J by 6 bases. The CDR3 is 15 residues long. The CDR3 spells CASSFFGQGLNEQFF. CDR3 sequence (DNA): TGCGCCAGCAGCTTCTTTGGACAGGGGCTCAATGAGCAGTTCTTC. The whole variable domain, remainder taken from reference TRBV5-1 and TRBJ2-1, is KAGVTQTPRYLIKTRGQQVTLSCSPISGHRSVSWYQQTPGQGLQFLFEYFSETQRNKGNFPGRFSGRQFSNSRSEMNVSTLELGDSALYLCASSFFGQGLNEQFFGPGTRLTVL.

The chain employs TRBV9 and TRBJ2-3, with D possibly being TRBD1 or TRBD2 (5 bases each). This CDR3 has 15 residues. The germline V gene encodes CDR1 SGDLS and CDR2 YYNGEE. Trimming took off 0 bases at V and 3 bases at J, with 11 bases between the two ends. The CDR3 loop is CASSVAPRGTDTQYF. In nucleotides, the CDR3 is TGTGCCAGCAGCGTAGCCCCGAGGGGAACAGATACGCAGTATTTT. The entire variable domain, with the rest obtained from reference TRBV9 and TRBJ2-3, is as follows: DSGVTQTPKHLITATGQRVTLRCSPRSGDLSVYWYQQSLDQGLQFLIQYYNGEERAKGNILERFSAQQFPDLHSELNLSSLELGDSALYFCASSVAPRGTDTQYFGPGTRLTVL.

This clonotype was counted a few times. The J gene is TRBJ2-4, the V gene TRBV28; no clear D. There are 14 residues in the CDR3. Germline V gives CDR1 MDHEN, CDR2 SYDVKM. The ends were cut back, 5 bases at V and 2 bases at J, with 10 bases in the middle. The CDR3 protein is CASSPGSTKNIQYF. The CDR3 DNA reads TGTGCCAGCAGTCCAGGTAGTACCAAAAACATTCAGTACTTC.

V gene TRBV7-2 combines with J gene TRBJ2-5, with 9 bases that match TRBD2. The V and J ends lost 5 bases and 2 bases, in that order; junction bases with no gene match: 3. Looked up from germline, CDR1 is SGHTA and CDR2 is FQGNSA. The CDR3 consists of 14 residues. CDR3 sequence: CASSVGLAQETQYF. The CDR3 region has the DNA TGTGCCAGCAGCGTAGGACTAGCGCAAGAGACCCAGTACTTC.

The chain is built from TRBV20-1 and TRBJ2-1; tentative D call: TRBD2 (5 bases). The CDR3 consists of 15 residues. V was clipped by 3 bases and J by 0 bases, with 12 bases between them. Germline V lookup: CDR1 DFQATT, CDR2 SNEGSKA (reference sequence). The CDR3, as DNA: TGCAGTGCTAGTGATCTGAGCGGCTCCTACAATGAGCAGTTCTTC. Amino acids: CSASDLSGSYNEQFF.

The rearrangement uses TRBV28 and TRBJ2-7, with 9 bases identical to TRBD1. CDR1 MDHEN and CDR2 SYDVKM come from the germline V gene. This CDR3 spans 15 amino acids. J was trimmed by 2 bases and V by 7 bases; bases with no gene match: 9. CDR3 in DNA: TGTGCCAGCACCAAACCGGGACAGGGTCCCTACGAGCAGTACTTC. Translating gives CASTKPGQGPYEQYF.

The rearrangement links TRBV7-2 to TRBJ1-2; D is perhaps TRBD1 (6 bases). CDR3 size: 16 residues. Trimming took 3 bases from V and 2 from J, leaving 16 bases between them. Per the germline V gene, CDR1 is SGHTA and CDR2 is FQGNSA. The CDR3 sequence: CASSFTGWGPNYGYTF. The CDR3 DNA reads TGTGCCAGCAGCTTTACAGGGTGGGGCCCCAACTATGGCTACACCTTC.

V usage is TRBV4-2 and J usage is TRBJ2-7, with TRBD2 matching over 12 bases. This CDR3 contains 16 residues. V shed 3 bases and J 3 bases; nucleotides not matched to a gene: 6. CDR1 and CDR2 from the germline V gene are LGHNA and YNFKEQ. For the CDR3, the DNA is TGTGCCAGCAGCCAGGCACTAGCGGGAGGAATCTACGAGCAGTACTTC. It specifies CASSQALAGGIYEQYF.

This clonotype was observed a handful of times. This chain connects TRBV5-1 to TRBJ2-5, with D possibly TRBD2 on 6 matching bases. V lost 1 base to trimming and J lost 4 bases, with 11 bases between them. CDR1 and CDR2 (germline): SGHRS, YFSETQ. This CDR3 contains 14 residues. CDR3 loop: CASSLIGEAETQYF. CDR3 DNA sequence: TGCGCCAGCAGCTTGATCGGGGAGGCAGAGACCCAGTACTTC.

The chain is built from TRBV5-1 and TRBJ2-1; tentative D call: TRBD1 (5 bases). V was trimmed by 2 bases and J by 5 bases, leaving 23 bases between them. Germline CDR1 is SGHRS and CDR2 is YFSETQ. The CDR3 covers 18 residues. The CDR3 protein is CASSFAPIRTFLNNEQFF. The DNA of the CDR3 is TGCGCCAGCAGCTTTGCCCCTATAAGGACATTCCTCAACAATGAGCAGTTCTTC. Drawing the rest from reference TRBV5-1 and TRBJ2-1, the complete variable domain is KAGVTQTPRYLIKTRGQQVTLSCSPISGHRSVSWYQQTPGQGLQFLFEYFSETQRNKGNFPGRFSGRQFSNSRSEMNVSTLELGDSALYLCASSFAPIRTFLNNEQFFGPGTRLTVL.

This clonotype was seen only a few times. This rearrangement joins TRBV5-1 to TRBJ2-1, with 9 bases lining up with TRBD2. V was clipped by 2 bases and J by 2 bases; unmatched bases: 5. The CDR3 length is 16 residues. Germline lookup yields CDR1 SGHRS and CDR2 YFSETQ. CDR3 bases: TGCGCCAGCAGCTTTTCACTAGCGGGTACCTACAATGAGCAGTTCTTC. This gives the protein CASSFSLAGTYNEQFF.

This clonotype was detected a few times. The chain couples TRBV2 to TRBJ2-5; a possible D gene is TRBD1 (5 bases). Trimming stripped 3 bases from V and 5 bases from J, with 13 bases between. The CDR3 length is 14 residues. Germline assignment: CDR1 SNHLY and CDR2 FYNNEI. The CDR3 nucleotides read TGTGCCAGCAGTGAGAGGCCTGGGGCTGAGACCCAGTACTTC. Protein: CASSERPGAETQYF.

This rearrangement joins TRBV5-5 to TRBJ2-7; D may be TRBD2 (5 bases). Germline-derived CDR1 and CDR2 are SGHKS and YYEKEE (reference sequence). V was trimmed by 0 bases and J by 0 bases, leaving 7 bases between them. This CDR3 spans 14 amino acids. This CDR3 is CASSLGTFSYEQYF. The DNA of the CDR3 is TGTGCCAGCAGCTTGGGGACTTTCTCCTACGAGCAGTACTTC.

V usage is TRBV29-1 and J usage is TRBJ2-5; 8 bases agree with TRBD1. CDR1 is SQVTM, CDR2 ANQGSEA, per germline. The CDR3 sequence is 15 residues long. V lost 0 bases, J lost 6 bases, and 9 bases stayed unmatched. CDR3 protein: CSVEDRAGGAKTQYF. Written as DNA, the CDR3 is TGCAGCGTTGAAGATCGAGCAGGGGGCGCCAAGACCCAGTACTTC.

The chain employs TRBV29-1 and TRBJ2-4, with unresolved D. Per the germline V gene, CDR1 is SQVTM and CDR2 is ANQGSEA. This CDR3 is 17 amino acids long. Trimming removed 7 bases from V and 0 bases from J, with 22 bases in between. CDR3 protein: CSALDGTRFLAKNIQYF. The CDR3 region has the DNA TGCAGCGCTTTGGACGGCACACGATTCCTAGCCAAAAACATTCAGTACTTC.